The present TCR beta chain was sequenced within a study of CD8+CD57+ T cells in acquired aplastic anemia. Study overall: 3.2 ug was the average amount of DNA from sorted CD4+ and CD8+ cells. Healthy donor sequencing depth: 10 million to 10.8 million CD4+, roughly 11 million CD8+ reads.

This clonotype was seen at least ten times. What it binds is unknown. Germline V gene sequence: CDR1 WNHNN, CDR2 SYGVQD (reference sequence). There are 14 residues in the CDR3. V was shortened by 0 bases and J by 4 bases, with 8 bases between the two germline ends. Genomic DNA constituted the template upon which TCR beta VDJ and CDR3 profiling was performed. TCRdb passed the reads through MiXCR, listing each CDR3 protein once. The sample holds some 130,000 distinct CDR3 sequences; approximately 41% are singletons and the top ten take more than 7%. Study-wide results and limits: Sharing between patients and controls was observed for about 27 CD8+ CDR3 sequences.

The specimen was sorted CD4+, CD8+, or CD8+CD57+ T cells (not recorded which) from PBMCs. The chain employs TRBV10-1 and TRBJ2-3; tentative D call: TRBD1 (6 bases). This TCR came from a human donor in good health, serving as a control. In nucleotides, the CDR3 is TGCGCCAGCAGTGAGTCTGGGGGCGCAGATACGCAGTATTTT. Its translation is CASSESGGADTQYF.